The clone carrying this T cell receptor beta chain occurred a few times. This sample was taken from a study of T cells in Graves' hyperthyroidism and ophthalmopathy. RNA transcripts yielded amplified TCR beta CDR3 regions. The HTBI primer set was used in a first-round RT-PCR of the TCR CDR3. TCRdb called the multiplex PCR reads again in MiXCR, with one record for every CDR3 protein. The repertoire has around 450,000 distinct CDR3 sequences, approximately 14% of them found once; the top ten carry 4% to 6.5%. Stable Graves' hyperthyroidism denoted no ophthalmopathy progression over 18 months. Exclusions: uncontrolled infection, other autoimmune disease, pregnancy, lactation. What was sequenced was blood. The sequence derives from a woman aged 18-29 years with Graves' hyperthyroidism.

CDR3 coding DNA: TGTGCCAGCAGTTTACTTGCAGCTAACTATGGCTACACCTTC. It codes for CASSLLAANYGYTF. V is TRBV28 and J is TRBJ1-2; D remains unclear. Germline V gives CDR1 MDHEN, CDR2 SYDVKM. The V gene lost 2 bases and the J gene lost 0 bases, with 7 bases spanning the gap. The CDR3 is made up of 14 amino acids.